The text below deals with one T cell receptor (beta chain). These data are taken from a study of cytomegalovirus exposure and HLA in healthy donors. Germline lookup yields CDR1 WSHSY and CDR2 SAAADI. The length of the CDR3 is 11 residues. The V and J ends lost 6 bases and 5 bases respectively, with 7 bases between them. The PCR made use of 60 Vbeta and 13 Jbeta primers. Sequencing used immunoSEQ multiplex PCR; TCRdb keeps in-frame clones, though not all of them. The sample lists 200,000 to 250,000 clones; 82% were seen once. This clonotype originated in a woman aged 40 to 49 in good health and CMV-seronegative. The chain links TRBV10-2 to TRBJ1-1, with D possibly TRBD1 on 5 matching bases. The sequenced material came from PBMCs. CDR3 loop: CASSQGTEAFF. In nucleotides, the CDR3 is TGCGCCAGCAGCCAGGGTACTGAAGCTTTCTTT.